This passage covers 5 T cell receptor beta chains from one sample sequenced in a study of blood T cell repertoires in COVID-19 (dated by TCRdb to the early 2020s). Libraries were built with the immunoSEQ multiplex PCR assay. In TCRdb, the immuneACCESS table is reduced to in-frame sequences with V and J assigned. These tables do not hold every clone; where another copy was compared, an unresolved V gene accounts for under half, and the others remain unexplained. In all, the sample holds 130,000 to 150,000 clones, and over 75% of those were seen once. Together, the top ten hold about 1.5% of the sample. What was sequenced was peripheral blood. These receptor sequences come from a woman aged 45-65 years with acute or convalescent COVID-19.

This rearrangement joins TRBV12-3 or TRBV12-4 to TRBJ2-3; D not resolved. Deletions cut 4 bases from V and 6 bases from J, with 8 bases between. The CDR3 contains 12 residues. The DNA of the CDR3 is TGTGCCAGCAGTTCGATAGAGGATACGCAGTATTTT. Translating gives CASSSIEDTQYF.

The V call is TRBV7-9, the J call TRBJ2-1; 9 bases map to TRBD2. The ends lost 8 bases at V and 9 bases at J; junction bases unmatched: 2. This CDR3 has 11 amino acids. From germline, CDR1 is SEHNR and CDR2 FQNEAQ (reference sequence). CDR3 sequence reads: CASGGRAEQFF. In DNA form, the CDR3 reads TGTGCCAGCGGCGGGAGGGCTGAGCAGTTCTTC.

The rearrangement joins TRBV5-1 to TRBJ2-1; 12 nucleotides match TRBD2. V lost 3 bases to trimming and J lost 7 bases; unmatched junction nucleotides: 2. The CDR3 consists of 14 residues. CDR1 and CDR2 (germline): SGHRS, YFSETQ. The chain's CDR3 is CASSWGTSGNEQFF. The CDR3 DNA is TGCGCCAGCAGCTGGGGGACTAGCGGGAATGAGCAGTTCTTC. The whole variable domain, remainder taken from reference TRBV5-1 and TRBJ2-1, is KAGVTQTPRYLIKTRGQQVTLSCSPISGHRSVSWYQQTPGQGLQFLFEYFSETQRNKGNFPGRFSGRQFSNSRSEMNVSTLELGDSALYLCASSWGTSGNEQFFGPGTRLTVL.

The V call is TRBV6-5, the J call TRBJ2-7; 11 bases match TRBD1. This CDR3 region has 13 residues. Germline loops: CDR1 MNHEY, CDR2 SVGAGI. J lost 3 bases, V lost 7 bases, and 2 bases had no gene match. The CDR3 DNA is TGTGCCAGCACAGGGACAGGGGGCTACGAGCAGTACTTC. Its translation is CASTGTGGYEQYF.

V usage is TRBV5-1 and J usage is TRBJ1-4; the D is unclear. Germline V gene sequence: CDR1 SGHRS, CDR2 YFSETQ. CDR3 size: 15 residues. V was cut by 0 bases and J by 8 bases, with 14 bases left in between. CDR3 residues: CASSLAPGSGEKLFF. The CDR3 DNA sequence: TGCGCCAGCAGCTTGGCCCCGGGAAGTGGGGAAAAACTGTTTTTT.